The present T cell receptor beta chain was sequenced within a study of circulating CD8 cells and anti-PD-1 response in melanoma. About the study: Response groups: complete/partial responders versus stable/progressive non-responders.

The QIAseq Immune Repertoire TCR panel built the libraries from roughly 15 ng of total RNA. TCRdb fed the reads into MiXCR, producing one record per CDR3 protein. The sample includes about 2,000 distinct CDR3 sequences, roughly 6.8% of them seen just once. Within the sample, this clonotype is medium-sized. Four subsets defined by PD-1 and/or TIGIT were sorted from live CD3+CD8+TCRalphabeta+ cells. Germline CDR1 is LNHDA and CDR2 is SQIVND (reference sequence). CDR3 size: 15 residues. The trim removed 3 bases at V and 0 bases at J, leaving 2 bases unmatched. Sequenced material: CD8+ T cells from PBMCs, taken at baseline or after one month of anti-PD-1 therapy (not recorded which). The rearrangement links TRBV19 to TRBJ2-1, with 7 positions matching TRBD2. This clonotype originated in a human donor with melanoma. As DNA, the CDR3 is TGTGCCAGTAGTATTGGCGGGGGCTCCTACAATGAGCAGTTCTTC. It translates to CASSIGGGSYNEQFF.